This passage covers 8 T cell receptor beta chains from one sample sequenced in a study of T cell responses to AZD1222 COVID-19 vaccine. Generated by immunoSEQ multiplex PCR, the TCRdb table keeps only in-frame clones and is missing some. The data contain about 130,000 clones, 80% to 90% of them singletons. The input for sequencing was peripheral blood, taken on day 0 of AZD1222 vaccination. These TCRs come from an adult in good health.

The table lists this clone with a count of one. The chain links TRBV11-3 to TRBJ2-3; TRBD1 matches at 7 bases. V shed 1 base, J shed 0 bases, and the junction held 4 bases outside the gene matches. CDR1 is SGHNT, CDR2 YENEEA, per germline. The CDR3 runs to 16 residues. The CDR3 loop reads CASSLALGQSTDTQYF. Written as DNA, the CDR3 is TGTGCCAGCAGCTTAGCTCTGGGACAGAGCACAGATACGCAGTATTTT.

This clone was counted once. The genes are TRBV7-2 and TRBJ1-5; D remains ambiguous. From germline, CDR1 is SGHTA and CDR2 FQGNSA. The CDR3 is 14 amino acids. The V end lost 6 bases, the J end lost 6 bases, and 15 bases lay between the germline ends. CDR3 in amino acids: CASSPVVRSQPQHF. CDR3 sequence (DNA): TGTGCCAGCAGTCCCGTCGTCAGGAGTCAGCCCCAGCATTTT.

The rearrangement joins TRBV27 to TRBJ1-4; TRBD1 is a possible D gene (5 bases). Looked up from germline, CDR1 is MNHEY and CDR2 is SMNVEV (reference sequence). Trimming cost V 7 bases and J 7 bases, with 16 bases left between them. The CDR3 sequence is 14 residues long. CDR3 amino acids: CASTPIGGVEKLFF. CDR3 DNA sequence: TGTGCCAGCACCCCCATCGGGGGGGTTGAAAAACTGTTTTTT.

The rearrangement links TRBV19 to TRBJ2-1; D is possibly TRBD1 (5 bases). Trimming took 2 bases from V and 0 from J, leaving 11 bases between them. The V gene's germline CDR1 is LNHDA and CDR2 SQIVND (reference sequence). The CDR3 length is 16 residues. CDR3 protein: CASSIKGSPSYNEQFF. CDR3 coding DNA: TGTGCCAGTAGTATAAAGGGGTCCCCCTCCTACAATGAGCAGTTCTTC.

The rearrangement links TRBV6-1 to TRBJ1-1; D unclear. Per the germline V gene, CDR1 is MNHNS and CDR2 is SASEGT. CDR3 length equals 18 residues. The V end was cut by 2 bases, the J end by 0 bases, with 19 bases between. Here the CDR3 DNA reads TGTGCCAGCAGTGAACGAAGTCGGCAACTGCTCATGAACACTGAAGCTTTCTTT. As protein: CASSERSRQLLMNTEAFF.

The chain combines TRBV6-5 with TRBJ2-2, with unresolved D. CDR3 length: 15 amino acids. V gave up 6 bases and J gave up 0 bases, with 11 bases separating them. Germline V CDR1 and CDR2: MNHEY, SVGAGI. The CDR3 DNA is TGTGCCAGCAGCAGGACGGCTTCGAACACCGGGGAGCTGTTTTTT. It is translated as CASSRTASNTGELFF.

The chain combines TRBV4-3 with TRBJ2-7, with 9 bases lining up with TRBD1. CDR1 is LGHNA, CDR2 YSLEER, per germline. This CDR3 is 15 amino acids long. Losses at the gene ends were 2 bases for V and 7 bases for J; bases not matched to a gene: 9. The DNA for the CDR3 is TGCGCCAGCAGCCAACGTACCGGGACAGGGAAAGAGCAGTACTTC. It encodes CASSQRTGTGKEQYF.

The genes are TRBV24-1 and TRBJ2-3; TRBD1 might be the D (7 bases). The germline V gene encodes CDR1 KGHDR and CDR2 SFDVKD. Deletions cut 0 bases from V and 4 bases from J, with 13 bases between. The CDR3 loop spans 16 amino acids. CDR3 sequence: CATSDLQGGGSDTQYF. CDR3 bases: TGTGCCACCAGTGATTTGCAGGGGGGAGGCTCAGATACGCAGTATTTT.